The 32 T cell receptor beta chains listed next were all sequenced from one sample in a study of blood T cell repertoires in COVID-19. Profiled with immunoSEQ multiplex PCR; TCRdb holds only in-frame clones, not every one. The table shows about 150,000 clones, with roughly 84% occurring only once. What was sequenced was PBMCs or T cells enriched from blood (not recorded which). The receptor set was obtained from a woman between 50 and 59 years old who had recovered from COVID-19.

In its sample, this clone was seen once. The rearrangement links TRBV7-2 to TRBJ1-2; TRBD1 matches at 8 bases. The CDR3 runs to 14 residues. Trimming removed 1 base from V and 8 bases from J; junction bases left unmatched: 6. From germline, CDR1 is SGHTA and CDR2 FQGNSA. CDR3 in amino acids: CASSLGGTGEGYTF. The DNA of the CDR3 is TGTGCCAGCAGCTTAGGTGGGACAGGCGAAGGCTACACCTTC.

V is TRBV6-5 and J is TRBJ2-7; D might be TRBD2 (6 bases). The V and J ends lost 6 bases and 0 bases respectively, with 15 bases between them. Germline CDR1 is MNHEY and CDR2 is SVGAGI. The CDR3 totals 15 residues. The CDR3 sequence is CASRDYSGGSYEQYF. Written as DNA, the CDR3 is TGTGCCAGCAGAGATTATAGCGGTGGCTCCTACGAGCAGTACTTC.

CDR3 in DNA: TGTGCCAGCAGCTCGCAGAGGGAGCAGTACTTC. Protein sequence: CASSSQREQYF. The chain carries TRBV5-6 and TRBJ2-7; D remains ambiguous. V dropped 3 bases and J dropped 7 bases, with 8 bases sitting between them. The CDR3 loop spans 11 amino acids. The germline gives CDR1 SGHDT, CDR2 YYEEEE.

This clone appeared a few times. J is TRBJ2-2 and V is TRBV6-5, with 14 bases that match TRBD2. The germline V gene has CDR1 MNHEY and CDR2 SVGAGI. This CDR3 is 15 amino acids long. With V trimmed by 6 bases and J by 6 bases, 3 bases remained unmatched. The CDR3 bases are TGTGCCAGCAGCGGGACTAGCGGGAGTTCCGGGGAGCTGTTTTTT. This codes for CASSGTSGSSGELFF.

V and J are TRBV15 and TRBJ2-3, with 10 bases fitting TRBD2. Germline trimming cut 2 bases from V and 2 bases from J; bases unmatched to any gene: 13. This CDR3 spans 19 amino acids. Germline V gene data show CDR1 as LNHNV and CDR2 as YYDKDF (reference sequence). CDR3 amino acids: CATSRFTPGTSDLTDTQYF. The CDR3 nucleotides read TGTGCCACCAGCAGATTCACTCCCGGGACTAGCGACCTCACAGATACGCAGTATTTT.

This sequence joins TRBV5-1 and TRBJ2-2; the match to TRBD2 covers 8 bases. The CDR3 is 16 amino acids. Per the germline V gene, CDR1 is SGHRS and CDR2 is YFSETQ. Trimming at V came to 4 bases and at J to 1 base, leaving 6 bases not matched to a gene. DNA of the CDR3: TGCGCCAGCAGCCCGCCGGGACTAGGGAACACCGGGGAGCTGTTTTTT. Protein sequence: CASSPPGLGNTGELFF.

This chain connects TRBV7-2 to TRBJ2-7; the match to TRBD2 covers 10 bases. This CDR3 has 16 amino acids. Germline V gene sequence: CDR1 SGHTA, CDR2 FQGNSA. Trimming took 7 bases from V and 7 from J; bases not matched to a gene: 16. CDR3 residues: CASTPPLAGVGGEQYF. The DNA of the CDR3 is TGTGCCAGCACCCCACCGCTAGCGGGAGTGGGAGGAGAGCAGTACTTC.

This clone occurred once. CDR3 nucleotides: TGTGCCAGCAGGGACAGGGGCACGGGTGGCTACACCTTC. Protein: CASRDRGTGGYTF. V is TRBV27 and J is TRBJ1-2; 9 bases align to TRBD1. CDR1 is MNHEY and CDR2 is SMNVEV in the germline V gene (reference sequence). J was trimmed by 7 bases and V by 6 bases; bases with no gene match: 6. The CDR3 has 13 residues.

This clone was seen a single time. The chain combines TRBV7-3 with TRBJ2-1; TRBD1 might be the D (6 bases). The CDR3 runs to 14 residues. Germline V lookup: CDR1 SGHTA, CDR2 FQGTGA. The V gene lost 5 bases and the J gene lost 9 bases, with 17 bases spanning the gap. CDR3 amino acids: CASSGGDSRGEQFF. The CDR3 nucleotides read TGTGCCAGCAGCGGAGGAGACAGCAGGGGTGAGCAGTTCTTC.

The chain employs TRBV5-1 and TRBJ2-3; tentatively, D is TRBD2 (5 bases). CDR3 length equals 16 residues. V was trimmed by 1 base and J by 5 bases, leaving 17 bases between them. Germline values: CDR1 SGHRS, CDR2 YFSETQ. This chain's CDR3 is CASSLRSPPGRDTQYF. CDR3 coding DNA: TGCGCCAGCAGCTTGAGGTCCCCCCCGGGGAGAGATACGCAGTATTTT.

The chain has TRBV7-9 and TRBJ2-1, with TRBD2 matching over 11 bases. This CDR3 comprises 17 residues. V gave up 1 base and J gave up 7 bases; unmatched junction bases: 9. Germline CDR1 and CDR2: SEHNR and FQNEAQ (reference sequence). The CDR3: CASSLGATSGSMNEQFF. CDR3 coding DNA: TGTGCCAGCAGCTTAGGGGCTACTAGCGGGAGTATGAATGAGCAGTTCTTC.

This chain uses TRBV30 with TRBJ1-6, with D perhaps matching TRBD1 (6 bases). V was clipped by 1 base and J by 5 bases, with 12 bases between them. CDR3 length: 15 amino acids. CDR1 and CDR2 (germline): GTSNPN, SVGIG (reference sequence). The CDR3 is CAWSATGRHNSPLHF. DNA of the CDR3: TGTGCCTGGAGTGCAACAGGGCGGCATAATTCACCCCTCCACTTT.

The V gene is TRBV19, the J gene TRBJ2-2; D is perhaps TRBD1 (6 bases). The ends were cut back, 7 bases at V and 0 bases at J, with 15 bases in the middle. Germline loops: CDR1 LNHDA, CDR2 SQIVND (reference sequence). The CDR3 is 16 amino acids. This CDR3 reads CASKAPGQPNTGELFF. The CDR3, as DNA: TGTGCCAGTAAAGCCCCGGGACAACCGAACACCGGGGAGCTGTTTTTT.

V gene TRBV4-1 combines with J gene TRBJ2-7; D may be TRBD1 (6 bases). The CDR3 runs to 15 residues. V shed 4 bases and J shed 6 bases, with 19 bases lying between them. CDR1 and CDR2 from the germline V gene are MGHRA and YSYEKL. CDR3 amino acids: CASSPLEGVEGEQYF. The CDR3 DNA reads as TGCGCCAGCAGCCCCTTAGAGGGGGTGGAAGGCGAGCAGTACTTC.

The J gene is TRBJ2-3, the V gene TRBV7-9; D remains ambiguous. Germline V gene lookup returns CDR1 SEHNR and CDR2 FQNEAQ (reference sequence). The CDR3 runs 12 residues. Between the trimmed V and J ends, which lost 5 bases and 0 bases, there was a span of 3 bases. CDR3 sequence reads: CASSPSTDTQYF. Here the CDR3 DNA reads TGTGCCAGCAGCCCAAGCACAGATACGCAGTATTTT.

The CDR3 loop is CSANYRGNAFF. In nucleotides, the CDR3 is TGCAGTGCCAACTACAGGGGGAATGCTTTCTTT. This sequence joins TRBV20-1 and TRBJ1-1; TRBD1 matches at 8 bases. The CDR3 length is 11 residues. CDR1 is DFQATT and CDR2 is SNEGSKA in the germline V gene (reference sequence). V lost 6 bases and J lost 11; bases outside the gene matches: 8.

The table lists this clone with a few counts. V is TRBV5-6 and J is TRBJ1-6; 8 bases align to TRBD1. The germline CDR1 and CDR2 sequences are SGHDT and YYEEEE. The length of the CDR3 is 14 residues. V shed 1 base and J 14 bases; nucleotides not matched to a gene: 8. This CDR3 is CASSLTGGLGSLHF. The CDR3 DNA sequence: TGTGCCAGCAGCTTGACAGGGGGACTCGGTTCCCTCCACTTT.

V and J are TRBV7-9 and TRBJ2-7; TRBD2 might be the D (6 bases). The CDR3 length is 15 residues. Trimming took off 6 bases at V and 1 base at J, with 16 bases between the two ends. Germline V CDR1 and CDR2: SEHNR, FQNEAQ (reference sequence). DNA of the CDR3: TGTGCCAGCAGGGGTCCTGAACTAGCATCCTACGAGCAGTACTTC. Residues: CASRGPELASYEQYF.

This rearrangement joins TRBV7-3 to TRBJ2-1, with D tentatively TRBD2 (5 bases). The CDR3 contains 15 residues. Trimming removed 0 bases at V and 2 bases at J, with 8 bases between. Germline values: CDR1 SGHTA, CDR2 FQGTGA. CDR3 amino acids: CASSLTSATYNEQFF. The CDR3 bases are TGTGCCAGCAGCTTAACTAGCGCGACCTACAATGAGCAGTTCTTC.

The table lists this clone with a few counts. This rearrangement joins TRBV6-5 to TRBJ2-1, with TRBD2 matching 7 bases. Germline CDR1 and CDR2: MNHEY and SVGAGI. J lost 7 bases, V lost 4 bases, and 7 bases had no gene match. The CDR3 has 14 amino acids. CDR3 protein: CASSSGRARNEQFF. The CDR3, as DNA: TGTGCCAGCAGTTCGGGGAGGGCCCGGAATGAGCAGTTCTTC.

The chain couples TRBV11-3 to TRBJ2-7, with 8 positions matching TRBD1. V was pared by 5 bases and J by 6 bases, with 3 bases of the junction left unmatched. Per germline, CDR1 SGHNT and CDR2 YENEEA. The CDR3 loop spans 12 amino acids. CDR3 sequence reads: CASSDRGREQYF. The DNA of the CDR3 is TGTGCCAGCAGCGACAGGGGTCGCGAGCAGTACTTC. The full variable domain, completed using reference TRBV11-3 and TRBJ2-7, is EAGVVQSPRYKIIEKKQPVAFWCNPISGHNTLYWYLQNLGQGPELLIRYENEEAVDDSQLPKDRFSAERLKGVDSTLKIQPAELGDSAVYLCASSDRGREQYFGPGTRLTVT.

The chain has TRBV30 and TRBJ2-6; possible D gene TRBD2, 5 bases. V was trimmed by 7 bases and J by 4 bases, leaving 23 bases between them. CDR3 length equals 17 residues. Germline CDR1 reads GTSNPN; CDR2 reads SVGIG (reference sequence). The CDR3 region has the DNA TGTGCCTACCTGAGGGTTAGGCGCAGGCTGGGGGCCAACGTCCTGACTTTC. Protein product: CAYLRVRRRLGANVLTF.

The chain links TRBV6-5 to TRBJ1-4, with 8 bases identical to TRBD1. CDR3 length: 14 residues. Germline V lookup: CDR1 MNHEY, CDR2 SVGAGI. The V segment lost 2 bases and the J segment 8 bases; nucleotides outside the gene matches: 4. CDR3 loop: CASSYQGAREKLFF. The CDR3 nucleotides are TGTGCCAGCAGTTACCAGGGGGCTCGGGAAAAACTGTTTTTT.

The rearrangement joins TRBV7-2 to TRBJ2-3; 9 positions agree with TRBD1. Per the germline V gene, CDR1 is SGHTA and CDR2 is FQGNSA. The CDR3 is 16 residues long. The ends lost 1 base at V and 4 bases at J; junction bases unmatched: 6. CDR3 DNA sequence: TGTGCCAGCAGCTTAGTTGACAGGGGGAGGGCAGATACGCAGTATTTT. Amino acid sequence: CASSLVDRGRADTQYF.

The chain couples TRBV24-1 to TRBJ2-1; possibly TRBD1 for D (5 bases). The CDR3 has 16 amino acids. The germline V and J ends were trimmed by 7 bases and 5 bases, with 20 bases remaining between them. Germline lookup yields CDR1 KGHDR and CDR2 SFDVKD. CDR3 in DNA: TGTGCCACCAGCTCAACCGGGTGGACACTAAACAATGAGCAGTTCTTC. Encoded protein: CATSSTGWTLNNEQFF.

The chain joins TRBV5-4 to TRBJ1-2; D may be TRBD1 (6 bases). The CDR3 is 13 residues long. V was shortened by 7 bases and J by 6 bases, with 16 bases between the two germline ends. The V gene's germline CDR1 is SGHNT and CDR2 YYREEE (reference sequence). The CDR3 DNA reads TGTGCCAGCCGGAGGACAGAGAAAGATGGCTACACCTTC. Amino acid sequence: CASRRTEKDGYTF.

The V and J genes are TRBV6-1 and TRBJ1-2; TRBD1 is a possible D gene (6 bases). The ends were cut back, 2 bases at V and 8 bases at J, with 12 bases in the middle. The CDR3 is 13 amino acids. Germline lookup yields CDR1 MNHNS and CDR2 SASEGT. CDR3 residues: CASSELQGGGYTF. As DNA, the CDR3 is TGTGCCAGCAGTGAACTACAGGGCGGCGGCTACACCTTC.

The chain links TRBV5-1 to TRBJ1-2, with TRBD1 matching 9 bases. The CDR3 length is 14 residues. CDR1 is SGHRS and CDR2 is YFSETQ in the germline V gene. Trimming at V came to 5 bases and at J to 3 bases, leaving 5 bases not matched to a gene. The DNA for the CDR3 is TGCGCCAGCAGACGAACAGGGGGCGACTATGGCTACACCTTC. Protein product: CASRRTGGDYGYTF. The whole variable domain, filled in from reference TRBV5-1 and TRBJ1-2, reads KAGVTQTPRYLIKTRGQQVTLSCSPISGHRSVSWYQQTPGQGLQFLFEYFSETQRNKGNFPGRFSGRQFSNSRSEMNVSTLELGDSALYLCASRRTGGDYGYTFGSGTRLTVV.

V gene TRBV12-5 combines with J gene TRBJ2-7; no definite D call. Per germline, CDR1 LGHNT and CDR2 FRNRAP. The ends were cut back, 6 bases at V and 3 bases at J, with 6 bases in the middle. The CDR3 covers 11 residues. The CDR3 is CASGADYEQYF. For the CDR3, the DNA is TGTGCTAGTGGAGCCGACTACGAGCAGTACTTC.

The chain links TRBV14 to TRBJ2-4; no clear D gene. CDR1 and CDR2 (germline): SGHDN, FVKESK. This CDR3 has 15 residues. The ends were cut back, 0 bases at V and 3 bases at J, with 9 bases in the middle. CDR3 coding DNA: TGTGCCAGCAGCCAAGATTCGTTATTCAAAAACATTCAGTACTTC. It codes for CASSQDSLFKNIQYF. The full variable domain, in which reference TRBV14 and TRBJ2-4 provide the parts outside the CDR3, is EAGVTQFPSHSVIEKGQTVTLRCDPISGHDNLYWYRRVMGKEIKFLLHFVKESKQDESGMPNNRFLAERTGGTYSTLKVQPAELEDSGVYFCASSQDSLFKNIQYFGAGTRLSVL.

This chain joins TRBV12-3 or TRBV12-4 and TRBJ1-2; TRBD1 matches at 10 bases. CDR3 length: 13 amino acids. Losses at the gene ends were 5 bases for V and 7 bases for J; bases not matched to a gene: 4. The CDR3, as DNA: TGTGCCAGCAGTGCGACAGGGGGCGGTGGCTACACCTTC. It yields the protein CASSATGGGGYTF.

The chain employs TRBV7-2 and TRBJ2-5; 7 bases fit TRBD1. The V and J ends lost 4 bases and 2 bases, in that order; junction bases with no gene match: 4. CDR1 is SGHTA and CDR2 is FQGNSA in the germline V gene. This CDR3 has 14 amino acids. The CDR3 spells CASSYQTGQETQYF. In nucleotides, the CDR3 is TGTGCCAGCAGCTACCAGACAGGGCAAGAGACCCAGTACTTC.